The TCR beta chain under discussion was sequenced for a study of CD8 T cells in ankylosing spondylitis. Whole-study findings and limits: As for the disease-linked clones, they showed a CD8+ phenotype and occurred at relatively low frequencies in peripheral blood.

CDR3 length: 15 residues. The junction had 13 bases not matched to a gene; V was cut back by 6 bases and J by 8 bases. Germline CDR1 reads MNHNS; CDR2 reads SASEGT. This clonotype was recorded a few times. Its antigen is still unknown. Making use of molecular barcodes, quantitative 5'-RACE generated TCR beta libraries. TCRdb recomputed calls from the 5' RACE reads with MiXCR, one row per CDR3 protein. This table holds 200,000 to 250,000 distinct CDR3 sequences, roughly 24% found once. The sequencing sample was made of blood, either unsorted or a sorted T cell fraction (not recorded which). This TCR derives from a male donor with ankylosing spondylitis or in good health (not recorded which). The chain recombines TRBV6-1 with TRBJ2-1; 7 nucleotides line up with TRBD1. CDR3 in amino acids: CASSPGTVGSDEQFF. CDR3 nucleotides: TGTGCCAGCAGCCCCGGGACAGTCGGTTCCGATGAGCAGTTCTTC.